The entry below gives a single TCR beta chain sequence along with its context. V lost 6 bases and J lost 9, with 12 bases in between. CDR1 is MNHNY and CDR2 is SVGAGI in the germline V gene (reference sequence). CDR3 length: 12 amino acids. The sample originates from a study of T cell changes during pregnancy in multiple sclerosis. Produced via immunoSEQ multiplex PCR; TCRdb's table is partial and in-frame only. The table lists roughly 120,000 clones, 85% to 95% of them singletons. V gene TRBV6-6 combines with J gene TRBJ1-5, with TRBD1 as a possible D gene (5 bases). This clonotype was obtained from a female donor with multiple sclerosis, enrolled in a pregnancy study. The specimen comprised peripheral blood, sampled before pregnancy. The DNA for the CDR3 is TGTGCCAGCAGCGACAGCACTGGGCCCCAGCATTTT. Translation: CASSDSTGPQHF.